This T cell receptor (beta chain) stems from a study of T cell changes during pregnancy in multiple sclerosis. Profiling relied on immunoSEQ multiplex PCR, and the TCRdb table lists in-frame clones only, not all of them. Seen here are tens of thousands of clones, about 93% observed once, and the top ten hold roughly 7.4%. This sequence was found in a female donor with multiple sclerosis, enrolled in a pregnancy study. This sample comprised CD8+ T cells from peripheral blood mononuclear cells, obtained in the third trimester of pregnancy.

The CDR3 protein is CASSLGRGGYNSPLHF. The CDR3 nucleotides read TGTGCCAGCAGTTTAGGCAGGGGCGGGTATAATTCACCCCTCCACTTT. The chain couples TRBV27 to TRBJ1-6, with D perhaps matching TRBD1 (6 bases). The CDR3 has 16 amino acids. V gave up 2 bases and J gave up 4 bases, with 12 bases separating them. The V gene's germline CDR1 is MNHEY and CDR2 SMNVEV (reference sequence).